This entry describes one TCR beta chain. What it binds is unknown. The sample belongs to a study of beta chain features in type 1 diabetes. The wider study: Analysis included around 99,000,000 sorted cells drawn from all samples. General study points: A moderate, significant TCRB CDR3 shortening appeared in type 1 diabetes across four CD4+ subsets.

The single heparinised draw taken from each donor contained about 100 mL of blood on average. Every isolated RNA sample was fully reverse transcribed, so sequencing captured expressed TCRB transcripts. Profiled with immunoSEQ multiplex PCR; TCRdb holds only in-frame clones, not every one. The profile covers some 44,000 clones, with roughly 70% appearing a single time and about 2% taken by the ten largest. Germline lookup yields CDR1 SGHTA and CDR2 FQGTGA. This CDR3 spans 13 amino acids. The chain joins TRBV7-3 to TRBJ2-5; 7 bases agree with TRBD2. With the DNA end fitting TRBJ2-7 better, the J assignment may be wrong. The sequenced sample consisted of Tregs from blood. The clonotype originates from a woman aged 18-29 years with type 1 diabetes. The CDR3 loop reads CASSQWEGYEQYF. The CDR3 bases are TGTGCCAGCAGCCAATGGGAGGGCTACGAGCAGTACTTC.